What follows are 27 T cell receptor beta chains derived from one specimen sequenced in a study of regulatory dendritic cells for organ transplantation. The repertoire was sequenced with immunoSEQ multiplex PCR; TCRdb's copy has only in-frame clones and lacks some. The sample shows about 34,000 clones, less than 90% of them seen only once. Sample: naive CD4+ T cells from blood. Subset in this sample: CD45RA+ naive T cells. These receptors were collected from a human donor in good health.

This chain uses TRBV11-2 with TRBJ2-5, with D possibly TRBD2 on 5 matching bases. Between the trimmed V and J ends, which lost 1 base and 5 bases, there was a span of 11 bases. This CDR3 contains 14 residues. Germline-derived CDR1 and CDR2 are SGHAT and FQNNGV. This CDR3 reads CASSLAIKRETQYF. The CDR3 nucleotides are TGTGCCAGCAGCTTAGCCATAAAGCGGGAGACCCAGTACTTC.

This clone is a singleton in its sample. The chain employs TRBV7-2 and TRBJ1-3; possible D gene TRBD1, 5 bases. CDR1 SGHTA and CDR2 FQGNSA come from the germline V gene. This CDR3 is 14 amino acids long. V was trimmed by 7 bases and J by 6 bases, leaving 16 bases between them. The chain's CDR3 is CASTKAGQANTIYF. CDR3 sequence (DNA): TGTGCCAGCACGAAAGCGGGGCAGGCAAACACCATATATTTT.

This clone showed up just once. The J gene is TRBJ2-7, the V gene TRBV5-1; D ambiguous. Germline assignment: CDR1 SGHRS and CDR2 YFSETQ. Trimming left V 0 bases short and J 0 bases short, with 4 bases between. This CDR3 spans 13 amino acids. CDR3 nucleotides: TGCGCCAGCAGCTTGGACACCTCCTACGAGCAGTACTTC. Translated: CASSLDTSYEQYF.

The chain joins TRBV6-5 to TRBJ1-1; D call uncertain. CDR1 and CDR2 from the germline V gene are MNHEY and SVGAGI. V was shortened by 5 bases and J by 5 bases, with 18 bases between the two germline ends. The CDR3 length is 15 residues. CDR3 protein: CASSRGSGGETEAFF. The CDR3 DNA reads as TGTGCCAGCAGTCGCGGGTCGGGAGGAGAGACTGAAGCTTTCTTT.

This clone was recorded once. V gene TRBV7-2 combines with J gene TRBJ2-3; D remains unclear. The CDR3 has 14 residues. Germline V lookup: CDR1 SGHTA, CDR2 FQGNSA. Trimming left V 3 bases short and J 6 bases short, with 13 bases between. The CDR3 region is CASSFEIGKDTQYF. Written as DNA, the CDR3 is TGTGCCAGCAGCTTTGAAATCGGAAAGGATACGCAGTATTTT.

The rearrangement joins TRBV2 to TRBJ2-3, with 9 positions matching TRBD2. The CDR3 sequence is 16 residues long. V dropped 2 bases and J dropped 4; count of bases not matched to a gene: 7. Per germline, CDR1 SNHLY and CDR2 FYNNEI. The CDR3 region is CASSERASGVADTQYF. In DNA form, the CDR3 reads TGTGCCAGCAGTGAAAGGGCTAGCGGGGTTGCAGATACGCAGTATTTT.

Only one count was recorded for this clone. The gene calls are TRBV7-6 and TRBJ2-5, with no clear D. Germline V lookup: CDR1 SGHVS, CDR2 FNYEAQ. The length of the CDR3 is 14 residues. V was pared by 3 bases and J by 6 bases, with 14 bases between. The DNA for the CDR3 is TGTGCCAGCAGCTTTCGGTCGGCTAAAAAGACCCAGTACTTC. Protein sequence: CASSFRSAKKTQYF.

The chain carries TRBV19 and TRBJ2-2; 7 positions agree with TRBD1. After removal of 7 bases from V and 6 bases from J, the junction contained 11 bases not matched to a gene. This CDR3 region has 15 residues. Germline V gene lookup returns CDR1 LNHDA and CDR2 SQIVND (reference sequence). The CDR3 sequence: CASTKTGSLAGELFF. CDR3 nucleotides: TGTGCCAGTACCAAGACAGGGAGTCTCGCCGGGGAGCTGTTTTTT.

This clone has just one count. The chain couples TRBV5-1 to TRBJ2-6, with D possibly matching TRBD1 (6 bases). This CDR3 has 16 residues. V dropped 4 bases and J dropped 4 bases, with 15 bases sitting between them. CDR1 and CDR2 (germline): SGHRS, YFSETQ. The DNA for the CDR3 is TGCGCCAGCAGCGCAAAAACAGGGACCGGGGCCAACGTCCTGACTTTC. Amino acids: CASSAKTGTGANVLTF. Full variable domain (rest looked up from reference TRBV5-1 and TRBJ2-6): KAGVTQTPRYLIKTRGQQVTLSCSPISGHRSVSWYQQTPGQGLQFLFEYFSETQRNKGNFPGRFSGRQFSNSRSEMNVSTLELGDSALYLCASSAKTGTGANVLTFGAGSRLTVL.

The CDR3 is CASSPPRGGPYEQYF. DNA for the CDR3: TGTGCCAGCAGTCCGCCGCGGGGGGGACCCTACGAGCAGTACTTC. The rearrangement links TRBV4-2 to TRBJ2-7; TRBD2 aligns across 9 bases. The V and J ends lost 6 bases and 2 bases, in that order; junction bases with no gene match: 8. In germline, CDR1 is LGHNA, CDR2 YNFKEQ. CDR3 length equals 15 residues.

The chain recombines TRBV6-5 with TRBJ1-3; no definite D call. Germline CDR1 MNHEY, CDR2 SVGAGI. This CDR3 has 13 residues. Trimming left V 3 bases short and J 1 base short, with 4 bases between. The CDR3 spells CASSYQSGNTIYF. CDR3 bases: TGTGCCAGCAGTTATCAATCTGGAAACACCATATATTTT.

The chain employs TRBV30 and TRBJ1-6; D is unclear. The CDR3 covers 11 residues. The V and J ends lost 2 bases and 9 bases respectively, with 5 bases between them. Germline loops: CDR1 GTSNPN, CDR2 SVGIG (reference sequence). This CDR3 reads CAWSRFSPLHF. CDR3 nucleotides: TGTGCCTGGAGTCGGTTTTCACCCCTCCACTTT.

This rearrangement joins TRBV6-5 to TRBJ2-7; 10 bases match TRBD1. Germline V gene lookup returns CDR1 MNHEY and CDR2 SVGAGI. Trimming at V came to 10 bases and at J to 2 bases, leaving 5 bases not matched to a gene. The CDR3 covers 13 residues. The CDR3 bases are TGTGCCACCGCGACAGGGGGCCCCTACGAGCAGTACTTC. Amino acids: CATATGGPYEQYF.

The chain has TRBV6-5 and TRBJ2-7; D is unresolved. The germline gives CDR1 MNHEY, CDR2 SVGAGI. The CDR3 totals 13 residues. Trimming cost V 0 bases and J 5 bases, with 8 bases left between them. In DNA, the CDR3 is TGTGCCAGCAGTTACTCGAACAGAGACGAGCAGTACTTC. This gives the protein CASSYSNRDEQYF.

V usage is TRBV12-5 and J usage is TRBJ1-5, with no clear D. V lost 6 bases, J lost 3 bases, and 12 bases lay in between. In germline, CDR1 is LGHNT, CDR2 FRNRAP. This CDR3 spans 14 amino acids. CDR3 bases: TGTGCTAGTGGCCTCGGAGGCGTCAATCAGCCCCAGCATTTT. This codes for CASGLGGVNQPQHF.

There are a few counts of this clone. V is TRBV19 and J is TRBJ2-5; 12 bases fit TRBD1. V lost 6 bases and J lost 2; bases outside the gene matches: 4. This CDR3 is 15 amino acids long. Germline loops: CDR1 LNHDA, CDR2 SQIVND (reference sequence). CDR3 coding DNA: TGTGCCAGTAGGGGACAGGGGGCGAGTCAAGAGACCCAGTACTTC. It codes for CASRGQGASQETQYF.

The V call is TRBV18, the J call TRBJ2-1, with TRBD2 identical over 11 bases. From germline, CDR1 is KGHSH and CDR2 LQKENI. The CDR3 sequence is 17 residues long. V lost 2 bases to trimming and J lost 9 bases; unmatched junction nucleotides: 12. This CDR3 reads CASSPGLLTSGNGEQFF. The CDR3 DNA reads TGTGCCAGCTCACCAGGGTTATTGACTAGCGGGAATGGTGAGCAGTTCTTC.

The V and J genes are TRBV11-2 and TRBJ2-5, with a tentative D call TRBD1 (5 bases). The CDR3 length is 16 residues. V lost 4 bases and J 4 bases, leaving 19 bases between the germline ends. Per germline, CDR1 SGHAT and CDR2 FQNNGV. CDR3 DNA sequence: TGTGCCAGCAGCTATAACCGGGCCCAGGGCGCAGAGACCCAGTACTTC. It is translated as CASSYNRAQGAETQYF.

The chain links TRBV9 to TRBJ2-6; D possibly corresponds to TRBD1 (6 bases). V gave up 4 bases and J gave up 4 bases, with 12 bases separating them. The CDR3 contains 15 residues. Per germline, CDR1 SGDLS and CDR2 YYNGEE. The CDR3: CASSPPQGGANVLTF. The CDR3 DNA reads TGTGCCAGCAGCCCTCCCCAGGGGGGGGCCAACGTCCTGACTTTC.

The V gene is TRBV19, the J gene TRBJ1-2; no reliable D call. The CDR3 covers 13 residues. Per germline, CDR1 LNHDA and CDR2 SQIVND (reference sequence). Trimming took 5 bases from V and 10 from J, leaving 17 bases between them. The CDR3 region has the DNA TGTGCCAGTAGTCCGGGGTACGGGCGGAACTACACCTTC. The encoded protein is CASSPGYGRNYTF.

This rearrangement joins TRBV28 to TRBJ1-1, with D possibly matching TRBD1 (6 bases). Germline values: CDR1 MDHEN, CDR2 SYDVKM. CDR3 length: 15 amino acids. Trimming took 8 bases from V and 0 from J, leaving 16 bases between them. CDR3: CASSPGTLMNTEAFF. The CDR3 DNA sequence: TGTGCCAGCTCCCCCGGGACACTGATGAACACTGAAGCTTTCTTT. The full variable domain, rest sourced from reference TRBV28 and TRBJ1-1, is DVKVTQSSRYLVKRTGEKVFLECVQDMDHENMFWYRQDPGLGLRLIYFSYDVKMKEKGDIPEGYSVSREKKERFSLILESASTNQTSMYLCASSPGTLMNTEAFFGQGTRLTVV.

This clone was seen a few times. The gene calls are TRBV30 and TRBJ1-1; possibly TRBD1 for D (5 bases). Trimming shortened V by 7 bases and J by 0 bases, and 9 bases separated the two germline ends. Germline assignment: CDR1 GTSNPN and CDR2 SVGIG (reference sequence). The CDR3 length is 12 residues. The CDR3 is CALTVMNTEAFF. The CDR3 DNA follows: TGTGCCTTGACAGTTATGAACACTGAAGCTTTCTTT. The whole variable domain, remainder taken from reference TRBV30 and TRBJ1-1, is SQTIHQWPATLVQPVGSPLSLECTVEGTSNPNLYWYRQAAGRGLQLLFYSVGIGQISSEVPQNLSASRPQDRQFILSSKKLLLSDSGFYLCALTVMNTEAFFGQGTRLTVV.

The table lists this clone with a count of one. The rearrangement links TRBV5-1 to TRBJ2-3, with a weak D call TRBD2 (6 bases). V lost 7 bases and J lost 0, with 15 bases in between. Germline V gene sequence: CDR1 SGHRS, CDR2 YFSETQ. The CDR3 totals 15 residues. In DNA form, the CDR3 reads TGCGCCAGCCGGGGGACCTTATCTAGCACAGATACGCAGTATTTT. It yields the protein CASRGTLSSTDTQYF.

As DNA, the CDR3 is TGTGCCAGTACGCAACCCGGGGGGCGAAACTATGGCTACACCTTC. This encodes CASTQPGGRNYGYTF. The genes are TRBV19 and TRBJ1-2, with D possibly TRBD1 on 6 matching bases. V was trimmed by 7 bases and J by 2 bases, leaving 17 bases between them. Germline assignment: CDR1 LNHDA and CDR2 SQIVND (reference sequence). This CDR3 has 15 residues.

The rearrangement links TRBV18 to TRBJ1-2; TRBD1 is a possible D gene (6 bases). Trimming pared 5 bases from V and 2 bases from J, leaving 9 bases between. The CDR3 consists of 13 residues. The germline gives CDR1 KGHSH, CDR2 LQKENI. The CDR3 protein is CASSSQGNYGYTF. The CDR3, as DNA: TGTGCCAGCTCATCACAGGGAAACTATGGCTACACCTTC.

The chain combines TRBV6-5 with TRBJ2-7; D call uncertain. The length of the CDR3 is 14 residues. Trimming cost V 0 bases and J 3 bases, with 9 bases left between them. The germline CDR1 and CDR2 sequences are MNHEY and SVGAGI. The chain's CDR3 is CASSYSNRNYEQYF. CDR3 bases: TGTGCCAGCAGTTACTCGAACAGAAACTACGAGCAGTACTTC.

The chain uses TRBV19 and TRBJ2-1; D is ambiguous. CDR1 is LNHDA and CDR2 is SQIVND in the germline V gene (reference sequence). The CDR3 covers 15 residues. V was trimmed by 3 bases and J by 0 bases, leaving 9 bases between them. This chain's CDR3 is CASSILKGSYNEQFF. CDR3 coding DNA: TGTGCCAGTAGTATCTTGAAGGGCTCCTACAATGAGCAGTTCTTC.